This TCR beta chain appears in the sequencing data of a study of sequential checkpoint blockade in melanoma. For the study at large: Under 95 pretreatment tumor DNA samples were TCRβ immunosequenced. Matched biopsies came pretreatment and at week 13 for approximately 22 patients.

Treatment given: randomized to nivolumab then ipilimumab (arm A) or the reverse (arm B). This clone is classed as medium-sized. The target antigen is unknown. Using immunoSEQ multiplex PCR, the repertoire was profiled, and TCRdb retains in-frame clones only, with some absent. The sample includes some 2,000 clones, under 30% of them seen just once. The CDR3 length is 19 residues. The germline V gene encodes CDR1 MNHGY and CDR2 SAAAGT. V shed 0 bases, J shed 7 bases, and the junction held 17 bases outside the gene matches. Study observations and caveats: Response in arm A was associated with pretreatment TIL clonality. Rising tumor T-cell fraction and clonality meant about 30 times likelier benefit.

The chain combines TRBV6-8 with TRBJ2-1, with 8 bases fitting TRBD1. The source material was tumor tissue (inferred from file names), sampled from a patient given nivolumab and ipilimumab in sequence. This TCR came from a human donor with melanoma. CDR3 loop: CASSYSSPKTGGQGNEQFF. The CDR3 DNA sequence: TGTGCCAGCAGTTACTCGAGCCCAAAAACAGGGGGGCAGGGGAATGAGCAGTTCTTC.